This entry describes one T cell receptor beta chain. The antigen this receptor binds is unknown. No quality values exist for individual bases; no much larger clone is one base distant. TRB sequencing used genomic DNA with the immunoSEQ assay at survey resolution or the hsTCRB kit. The original methods were these. Initial read processing used immunoSEQ software, and repertoire analyses used the LymphoSeq R package. Clonality was calculated as 1 minus normalized Shannon entropy, and the Gini coefficient was also calculated for each TRB dataset. Phenotypes of unsorted samples were inferred by mapping TRB sequences from sorted subsets of the recipient or donor onto the same recipient's unsorted samples. What TCRdb holds here is the immuneACCESS table cut down to in-frame rearrangements. Part of the clones is not present; checked against another copy, under half of the missing clones reflect an unresolved V gene, and the others are unexplained. V, J and clone size are those of that table, while D and trimming were read from the DNA. Present in this sample are some 6,000 clones, about 80% of which were seen just once. The top ten constitute around 26% of the sample.

These data come from a study of T cells after posttransplantation cyclophosphamide (dated by TCRdb to 2016 to 2017). With respect to the entire study: T cell repertoire reconstitution was tracked by TRB sequencing after myeloablative bone marrow transplantation in which posttransplantation cyclophosphamide was used as GVHD prophylaxis. Because TRA and TRB clonality correlated tightly in 8 to 10 samples, the subsequent TCR analyses were limited to TRB only. Antigen receptor sequencing was done on samples from about 38 PTCy-treated patients and from 15 to 20 related bone marrow donors of those patients. Blood from all 35 or so PTCy patients with 1-year posttransplant specimens was subjected to TRB sequencing. TRB sequencing was also done on up to about 3 additional blood samples from 2 to 5.2 years after transplant in 3 patients, and on pretransplant blood from a handful of patients. Public TRB sequences were searched against a database of over 3,600 sequences associated with responses to pathogens, tumor antigens, self-antigens and alloantigens. Paper-wide results and their limitations: The TRB repertoires of T cells infiltrating skin or the GI tract showed only limited overlap with the TRB repertoires found in blood. At 1-2 months, donor-recipient similarity was low but rose over the first year, and the later blood repertoires were often dominated by donor CD8+ memory clones. Across the roughly 48 patients, TRB clonality was highly associated with recipient CMV seropositivity and CMV reactivation, and diversity with PTCy was similar to that in the CNI/methotrexate controls.

From cysteine to phenylalanine, the CDR3 is 13 amino acids long. CDR3 DNA is the only sequence kept; it has 39 bases, read in frame from the first base. CDR1 and CDR2, per the germline V gene, are MNHEY and SVGAGI. V is shortened by 6 bases, J by 0 bases, and the region joining them spans 9 bases. The treatment or condition label for this specimen denotes: high-dose cyclophosphamide on days +3 and +4 as single-agent GVHD prophylaxis. Patients in the PTCy group got busulfan and fludarabine conditioning, a marrow graft from a related or unrelated donor, and cyclophosphamide on days +3 and +4. PTCy-treated patients came from a prospective multi-institutional clinical trial. Peripheral blood and bone marrow mononuclear cells were isolated by Ficoll-Hypaque density centrifugation and cryopreserved. Sorting of CD4+ and CD8+ T cells, including naive and memory subsets, was performed by FACS on a FACSAria II.

The chain is encoded by TRBV6-5 joined to TRBJ2-7; the best D guess is TRBD2, with 6 bases matching. Material: CD8+ T cells sorted from PBMCs, obtained around 1,500 days after allogeneic stem cell transplant with posttransplant cyclophosphamide. This receptor was obtained from a female patient aged 45-65 years who received an allogeneic stem cell transplant from a related donor, was CMV-positive, and had no GVHD. After transplantation, some T cells may belong to the graft donor instead of the recipient. The DNA sequence is as follows: TGTGCCAGCAGCCCCGGGAGCTCCTACGAGCAGTACTTC. It codes for CASSPGSSYEQYF.